The present T cell receptor (beta chain) was sequenced within a study of T cell repertoires in cytomegalovirus infection. Study context: Well-studied HLA-B-restricted epitopes and recently identified HLA-C-restricted epitopes of CMV were both used in the study.

On this clonotype itself: What it recognizes is unknown.

TCRdb ran MiXCR on the reads and lists one entry per CDR3 protein. The repertoire holds about 69,000 distinct CDR3 sequences, 25% to 30% seen once, with 45% to 75% in the top ten. The receptor was derived from a human donor in good health (CMV status not recorded). Some clones in this sample may be carry-over from other donors' samples. Specimen: CD8+ T cells from cultured PBMCs, collected from culture after CMV antigen stimulation.

CDR3 bases: TGTGCCATCAAGCAGGCTTCATCGACTGAAGCTTTCTTT. Translated, it gives CAIKQASSTEAFF. This chain links TRBV10-3 with TRBJ1-1; D is unclear. Per the germline V gene, CDR1 is ENHRY and CDR2 is SYGVKD. The V end was cut by 7 bases, the J end by 5 bases, with 14 bases between. The CDR3 has 13 amino acids.